This T cell receptor beta chain was captured in a study of control samples from healthy donors and cancer patients. The germline gives CDR1 MNHEY, CDR2 SMNVEV (reference sequence). The V end lost 6 bases, the J end lost 5 bases, and 19 bases lay between the germline ends. The CDR3 runs 16 residues. The repertoire was sequenced with immunoSEQ multiplex PCR; TCRdb's copy has only in-frame clones and lacks some. The table records 90,000 or so clones, roughly nine tenths of them present only once. The chain recombines TRBV27 with TRBJ2-2; perhaps D is TRBD1 or TRBD2 (6 bases each). The receptor comes from a woman aged 55 to 70 in good health. The sample was blood. CDR3 amino acids: CASRLQGGLWTGELFF. CDR3 nucleotide sequence: TGTGCCAGCAGACTGCAAGGGGGGCTCTGGACCGGGGAGCTGTTTTTT.